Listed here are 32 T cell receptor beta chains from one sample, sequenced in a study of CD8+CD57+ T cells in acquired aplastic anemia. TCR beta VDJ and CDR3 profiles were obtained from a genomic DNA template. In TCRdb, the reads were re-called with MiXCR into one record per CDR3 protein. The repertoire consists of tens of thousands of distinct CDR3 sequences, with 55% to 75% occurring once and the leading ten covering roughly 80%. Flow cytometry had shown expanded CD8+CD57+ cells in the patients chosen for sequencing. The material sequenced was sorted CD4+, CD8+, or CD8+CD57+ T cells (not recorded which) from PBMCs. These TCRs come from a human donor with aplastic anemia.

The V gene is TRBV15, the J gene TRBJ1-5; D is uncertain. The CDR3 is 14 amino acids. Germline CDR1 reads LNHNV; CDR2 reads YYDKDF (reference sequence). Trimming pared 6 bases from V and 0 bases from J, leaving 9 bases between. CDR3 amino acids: CATSGGISNQPQHF. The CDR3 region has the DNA TGTGCCACCAGTGGCGGCATTAGCAATCAGCCCCAGCATTTT.

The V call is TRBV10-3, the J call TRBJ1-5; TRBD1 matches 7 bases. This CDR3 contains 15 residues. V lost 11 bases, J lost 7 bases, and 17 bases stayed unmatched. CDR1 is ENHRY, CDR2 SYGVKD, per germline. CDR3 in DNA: TGTGCCTCCAAGGGGGTCGACAGGGCAGGACAGCCCCAGCATTTT. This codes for CASKGVDRAGQPQHF.

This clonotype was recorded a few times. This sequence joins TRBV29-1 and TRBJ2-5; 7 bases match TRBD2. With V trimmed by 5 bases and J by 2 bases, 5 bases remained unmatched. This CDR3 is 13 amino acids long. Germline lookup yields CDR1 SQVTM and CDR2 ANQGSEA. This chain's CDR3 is CSVRGGGQETQYF. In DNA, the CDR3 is TGCAGCGTTCGCGGCGGGGGACAAGAGACCCAGTACTTC.

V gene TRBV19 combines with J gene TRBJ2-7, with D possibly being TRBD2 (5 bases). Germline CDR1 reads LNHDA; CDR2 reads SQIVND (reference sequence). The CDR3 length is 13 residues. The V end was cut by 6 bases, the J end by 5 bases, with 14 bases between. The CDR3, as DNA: TGTGCCAGTAGCACCACTAGTAGGAACGAGCAGTACTTC. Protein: CASSTTSRNEQYF. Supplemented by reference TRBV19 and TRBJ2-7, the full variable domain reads DGGITQSPKYLFRKEGQNVTLSCEQNLNHDAMYWYRQDPGQGLRLIYYSQIVNDFQKGDIAEGYSVSREKKESFPLTVTSAQKNPTAFYLCASSTTSRNEQYFGPGTRLTVT.

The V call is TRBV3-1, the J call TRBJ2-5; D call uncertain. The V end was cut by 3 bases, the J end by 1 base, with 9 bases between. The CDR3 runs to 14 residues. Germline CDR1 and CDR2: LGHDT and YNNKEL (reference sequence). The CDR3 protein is CASSQGWFQETQYF. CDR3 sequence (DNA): TGTGCCAGCAGCCAGGGCTGGTTCCAAGAGACCCAGTACTTC.

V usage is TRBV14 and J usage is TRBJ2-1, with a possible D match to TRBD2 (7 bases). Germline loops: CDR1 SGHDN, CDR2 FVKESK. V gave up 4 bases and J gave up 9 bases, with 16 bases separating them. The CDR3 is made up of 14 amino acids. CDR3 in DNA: TGTGCCAGCAGCCCGTACGGGGGGCGGGGTGAGCAGTTCTTC. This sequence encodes CASSPYGGRGEQFF.

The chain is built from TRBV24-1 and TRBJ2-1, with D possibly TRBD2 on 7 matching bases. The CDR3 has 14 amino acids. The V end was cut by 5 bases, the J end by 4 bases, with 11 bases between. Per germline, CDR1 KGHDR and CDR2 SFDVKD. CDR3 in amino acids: CATSGGGQYNEQFF. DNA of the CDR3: TGTGCCACCAGTGGCGGGGGCCAATACAATGAGCAGTTCTTC.

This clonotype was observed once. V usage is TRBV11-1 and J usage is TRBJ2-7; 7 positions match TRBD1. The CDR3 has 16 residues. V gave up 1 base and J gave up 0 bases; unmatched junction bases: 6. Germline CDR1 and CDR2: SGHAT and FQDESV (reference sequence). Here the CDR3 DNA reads TGTGCCAGCAGCTTAGAGGGGACAGACCCCTCCTACGAGCAGTACTTC. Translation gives CASSLEGTDPSYEQYF.

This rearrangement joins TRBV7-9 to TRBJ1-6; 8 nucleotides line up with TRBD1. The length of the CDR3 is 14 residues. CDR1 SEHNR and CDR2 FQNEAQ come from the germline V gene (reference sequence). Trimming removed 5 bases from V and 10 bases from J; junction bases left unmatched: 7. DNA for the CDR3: TGTGCCAGCAGCCCCAGACAGGGGAACTCACCCCTCCACTTT. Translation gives CASSPRQGNSPLHF.

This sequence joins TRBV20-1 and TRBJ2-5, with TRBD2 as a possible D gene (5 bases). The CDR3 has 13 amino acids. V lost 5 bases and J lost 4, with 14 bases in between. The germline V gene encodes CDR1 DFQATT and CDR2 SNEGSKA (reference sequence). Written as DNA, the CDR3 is TGCAGTGCTGGTAGGACTCTCCCAGAGACCCAGTACTTC. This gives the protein CSAGRTLPETQYF.

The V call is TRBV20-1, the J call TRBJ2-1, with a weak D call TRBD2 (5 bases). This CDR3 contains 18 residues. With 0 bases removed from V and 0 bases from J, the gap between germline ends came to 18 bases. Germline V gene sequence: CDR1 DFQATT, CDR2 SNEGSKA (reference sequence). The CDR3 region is CSARDISAGTHSYNEQFF. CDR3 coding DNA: TGCAGTGCTAGAGATATCTCGGCGGGCACCCACTCCTACAATGAGCAGTTCTTC.

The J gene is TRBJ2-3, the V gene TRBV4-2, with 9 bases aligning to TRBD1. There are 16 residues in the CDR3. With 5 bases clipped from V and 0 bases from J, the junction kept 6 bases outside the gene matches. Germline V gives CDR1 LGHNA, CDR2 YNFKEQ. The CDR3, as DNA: TGTGCCAGCAGCGTAAGGACAGGGGCTAGCACAGATACGCAGTATTTT. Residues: CASSVRTGASTDTQYF.

CDR3 sequence reads: CSASGYQGMNTEAFF. As DNA, the CDR3 is TGCAGTGCTAGTGGGTACCAGGGGATGAACACTGAAGCTTTCTTT. The chain employs TRBV20-1 and TRBJ1-1, with a tentative D call TRBD1 (6 bases). The CDR3 runs 15 residues. The germline CDR1 and CDR2 sequences are DFQATT and SNEGSKA (reference sequence). Trimming took 3 bases from V and 0 from J, leaving 14 bases between them.

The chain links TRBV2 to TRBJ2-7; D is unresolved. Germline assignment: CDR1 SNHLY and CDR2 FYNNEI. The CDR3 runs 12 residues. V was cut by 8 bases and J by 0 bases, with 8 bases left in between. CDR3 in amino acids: CASATLSYEQYF. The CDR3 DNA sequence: TGTGCCAGCGCGACACTCTCCTACGAGCAGTACTTC. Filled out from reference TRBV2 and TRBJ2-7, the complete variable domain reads EPEVTQTPSHQVTQMGQEVILRCVPISNHLYFYWYRQILGQKVEFLVSFYNNEISEKSEIFDDQFSVERPDGSNFTLKIRSTKLEDSAMYFCASATLSYEQYFGPGTRLTVT.

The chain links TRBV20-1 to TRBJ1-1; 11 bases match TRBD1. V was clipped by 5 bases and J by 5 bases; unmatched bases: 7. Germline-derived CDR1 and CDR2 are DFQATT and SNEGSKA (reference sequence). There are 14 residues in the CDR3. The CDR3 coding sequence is TGCAGTGCTCCAGGACAGGGGGCAGGGACTGAAGCTTTCTTT. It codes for CSAPGQGAGTEAFF.

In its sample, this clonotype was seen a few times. The CDR3: CASSEDGNYGYTF. The CDR3 DNA reads as TGTGCCAGCAGTGAGGATGGTAACTATGGCTACACCTTC. The chain combines TRBV6-1 with TRBJ1-2, with D unresolved. The CDR3 runs to 13 residues. Trimming removed 3 bases at V and 1 base at J, with 6 bases between. Germline V CDR1 and CDR2: MNHNS, SASEGT.

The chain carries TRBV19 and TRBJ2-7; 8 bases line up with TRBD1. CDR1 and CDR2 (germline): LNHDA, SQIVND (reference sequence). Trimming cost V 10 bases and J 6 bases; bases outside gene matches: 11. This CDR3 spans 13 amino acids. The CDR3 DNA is TGTGCCACCGGAAAGGGGACAGGAGCCGAGCAGTACTTC. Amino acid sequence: CATGKGTGAEQYF.

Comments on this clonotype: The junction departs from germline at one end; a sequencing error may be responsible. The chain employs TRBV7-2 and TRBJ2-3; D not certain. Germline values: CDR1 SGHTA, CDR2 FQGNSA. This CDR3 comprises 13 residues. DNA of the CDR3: TGTGCCACCAGCCCAACCTACACAGATACGCAGTATTTT. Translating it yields CATSPTYTDTQYF.

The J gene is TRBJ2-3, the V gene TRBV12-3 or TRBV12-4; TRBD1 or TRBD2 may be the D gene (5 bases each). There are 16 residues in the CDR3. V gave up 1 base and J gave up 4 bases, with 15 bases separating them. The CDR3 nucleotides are TGTGCCAGCAGTTTAGTTGGGTACGGGGCGGCAGATACGCAGTATTTT. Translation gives CASSLVGYGAADTQYF.

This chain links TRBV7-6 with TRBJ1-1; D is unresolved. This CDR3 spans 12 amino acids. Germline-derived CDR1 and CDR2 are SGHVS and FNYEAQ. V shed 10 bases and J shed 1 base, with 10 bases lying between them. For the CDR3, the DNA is TGTGCCACCCGTCGGGGGAACACTGAAGCTTTCTTT. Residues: CATRRGNTEAFF.

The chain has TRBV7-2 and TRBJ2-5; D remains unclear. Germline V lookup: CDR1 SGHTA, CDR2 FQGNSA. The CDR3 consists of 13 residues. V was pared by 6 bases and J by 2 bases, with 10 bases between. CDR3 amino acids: CASSRLGQETQYF. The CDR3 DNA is TGTGCCAGCAGTCGCCTAGGGCAAGAGACCCAGTACTTC.

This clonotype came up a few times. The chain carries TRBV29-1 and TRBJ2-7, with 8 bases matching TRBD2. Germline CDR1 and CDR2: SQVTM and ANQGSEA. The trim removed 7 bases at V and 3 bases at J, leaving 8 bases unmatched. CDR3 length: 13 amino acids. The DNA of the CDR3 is TGCAGCGGTAACAGCGGGAGTGGCTACGAGCAGTACTTC. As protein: CSGNSGSGYEQYF.

The CDR3 DNA reads TGTGCCAGCAGTTTAAGGGGTACAACAGGGGCCAGCACAGATACGCAGTATTTT. Translating it yields CASSLRGTTGASTDTQYF. The chain links TRBV12-3 or TRBV12-4 to TRBJ2-3, with 7 bases aligning to TRBD1. V was pared by 2 bases and J by 0 bases, with 11 bases of the junction left unmatched. The CDR3 sequence is 18 residues long.

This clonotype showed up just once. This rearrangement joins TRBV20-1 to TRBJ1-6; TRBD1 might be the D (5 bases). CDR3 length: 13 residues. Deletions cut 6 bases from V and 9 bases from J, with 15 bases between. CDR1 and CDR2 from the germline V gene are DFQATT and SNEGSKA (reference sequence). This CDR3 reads CSAILGGGSPLHF. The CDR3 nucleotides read TGCAGTGCCATTCTCGGGGGAGGTTCACCCCTCCACTTT.

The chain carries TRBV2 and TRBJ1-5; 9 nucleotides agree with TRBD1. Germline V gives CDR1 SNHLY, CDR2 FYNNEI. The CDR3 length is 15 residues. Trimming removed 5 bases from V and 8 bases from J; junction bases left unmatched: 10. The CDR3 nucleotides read TGTGCCAGCAGTTCCGGGACAGGGTCGGGAAAGCCCCAGCATTTT. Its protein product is CASSSGTGSGKPQHF. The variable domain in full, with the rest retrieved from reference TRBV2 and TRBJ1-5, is EPEVTQTPSHQVTQMGQEVILRCVPISNHLYFYWYRQILGQKVEFLVSFYNNEISEKSEIFDDQFSVERPDGSNFTLKIRSTKLEDSAMYFCASSSGTGSGKPQHFGDGTRLSIL.

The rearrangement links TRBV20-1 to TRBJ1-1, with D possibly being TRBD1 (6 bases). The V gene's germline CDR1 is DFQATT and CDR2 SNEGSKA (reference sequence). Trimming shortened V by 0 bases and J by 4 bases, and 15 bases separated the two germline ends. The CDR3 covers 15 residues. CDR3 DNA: TGCAGTGCTAGAGATCTTAGGGGGGCGATCACTGAAGCTTTCTTT. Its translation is CSARDLRGAITEAFF.

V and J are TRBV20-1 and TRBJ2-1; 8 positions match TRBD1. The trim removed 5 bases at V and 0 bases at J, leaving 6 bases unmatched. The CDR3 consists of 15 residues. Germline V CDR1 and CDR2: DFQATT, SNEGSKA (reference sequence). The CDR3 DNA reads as TGCAGTGCTCCGGGACAGGCTAGCTCCTACAATGAGCAGTTCTTC. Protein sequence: CSAPGQASSYNEQFF.

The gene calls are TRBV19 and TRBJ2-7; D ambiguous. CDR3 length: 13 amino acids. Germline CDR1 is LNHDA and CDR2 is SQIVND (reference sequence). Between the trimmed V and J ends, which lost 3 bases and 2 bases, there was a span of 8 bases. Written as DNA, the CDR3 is TGTGCCAGTAGTATTGGTCAGGCCTACGAGCAGTACTTC. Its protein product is CASSIGQAYEQYF.

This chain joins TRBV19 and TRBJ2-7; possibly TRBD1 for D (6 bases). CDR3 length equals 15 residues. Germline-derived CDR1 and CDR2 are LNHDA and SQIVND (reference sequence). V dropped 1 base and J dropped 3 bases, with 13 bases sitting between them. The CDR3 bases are TGTGCCAGTAGTATAGGGGTGGGGGCAAGCTACGAGCAGTACTTC. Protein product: CASSIGVGASYEQYF.

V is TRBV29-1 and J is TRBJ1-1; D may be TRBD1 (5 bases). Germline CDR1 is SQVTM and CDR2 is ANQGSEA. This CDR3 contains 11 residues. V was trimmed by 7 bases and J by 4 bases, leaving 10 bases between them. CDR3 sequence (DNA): TGCAGCGCCATCGACAGCACTGAAGCTTTCTTT. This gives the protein CSAIDSTEAFF.

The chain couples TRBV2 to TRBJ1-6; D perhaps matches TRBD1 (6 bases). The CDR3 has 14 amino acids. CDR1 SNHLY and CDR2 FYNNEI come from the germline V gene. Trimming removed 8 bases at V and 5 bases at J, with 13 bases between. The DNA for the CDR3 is TGTGCCAGCCAGGGGCCAAGAGATAATTCACCCCTCCACTTT. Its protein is CASQGPRDNSPLHF.

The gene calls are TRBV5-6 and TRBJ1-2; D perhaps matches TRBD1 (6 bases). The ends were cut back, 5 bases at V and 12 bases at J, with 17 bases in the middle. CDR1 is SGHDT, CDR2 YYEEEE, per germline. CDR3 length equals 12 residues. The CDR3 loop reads CASSLKGGGHTF. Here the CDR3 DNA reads TGTGCCAGCAGTTTGAAAGGAGGGGGACACACCTTC.